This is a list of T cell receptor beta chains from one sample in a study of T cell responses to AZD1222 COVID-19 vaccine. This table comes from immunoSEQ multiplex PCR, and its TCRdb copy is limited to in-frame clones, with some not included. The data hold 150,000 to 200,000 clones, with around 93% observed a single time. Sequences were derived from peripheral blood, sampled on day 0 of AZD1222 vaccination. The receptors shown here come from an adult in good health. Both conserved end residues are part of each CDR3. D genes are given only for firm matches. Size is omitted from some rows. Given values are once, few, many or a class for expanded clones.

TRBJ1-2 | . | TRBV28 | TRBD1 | TGTGCCAGCAGTCTGGGACAGGGGGTTTGGTATGGCTACACCTTC | CASSLGQGVWYGYTF
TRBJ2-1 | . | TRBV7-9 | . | TGTGCCAGCAGCTTAGGTAACAATGAGCAGTTCTTC | CASSLGNNEQFF
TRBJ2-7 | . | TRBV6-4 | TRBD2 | TGTGCCAGCACCGGCCGGTGGGGGAGGGCCTCTTGCGAGCAGTACTTC | CASTGRWGRASCEQYF
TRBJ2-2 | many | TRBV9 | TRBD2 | TGTGCCAGCAGCCCTTGGACTAGCGGGACCGGGGAGCTGTTTTTT | CASSPWTSGTGELFF
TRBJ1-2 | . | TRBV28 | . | TGTGCCAGCAGTTTATCAGGGGATGGCCTCCCCTACTATGGCTACACCTTC | CASSLSGDGLPYYGYTF
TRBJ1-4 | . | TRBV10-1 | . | TGCGCCAGCAGTGAGGGGTCGGGAGGTTTGAGGGAAAAACTGTTTTTT | CASSEGSGGLREKLFF
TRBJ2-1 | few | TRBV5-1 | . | TGCGCCAGCAGCTTGGGTGGGGCGTCCAATGAGCAGTTCTTC | CASSLGGASNEQFF
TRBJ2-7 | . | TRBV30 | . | TGTGCCTGCCAAGGGATTAGCTCCTACGAGCAGTACTTC | CACQGISSYEQYF
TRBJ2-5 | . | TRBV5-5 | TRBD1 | TGTGCCAGCAGCTTGCCCGACAGGGACCAAGAGACCCAGTACTTC | CASSLPDRDQETQYF
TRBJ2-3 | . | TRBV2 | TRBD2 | TGTGCCAGCAGTAGCGGGGGCACAGATACGCAGTATTTT | CASSSGGTDTQYF
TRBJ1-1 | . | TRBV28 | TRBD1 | TGTGCCAGCAGTAATACAGGGGGCCACACTGAAGCTTTCTTT | CASSNTGGHTEAFF
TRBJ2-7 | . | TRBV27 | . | TGTGCCAGCAGTCGGCGGGACAGAGACTACGAGCAGTACTTC | CASSRRDRDYEQYF
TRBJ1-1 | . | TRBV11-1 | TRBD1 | TGTGCCAGCAGCTTAAGTGGACAGGGGACTGAAGCTTTCTTT | CASSLSGQGTEAFF
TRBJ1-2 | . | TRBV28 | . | TGTGCCAGCAGTTTCGCCGGGAACTATGGCTACACCTTC | CASSFAGNYGYTF
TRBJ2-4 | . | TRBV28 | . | TGTGCCAGCAGTGCAGGTGGCCGGGCCAAAAACATTCAGTACTTC | CASSAGGRAKNIQYF
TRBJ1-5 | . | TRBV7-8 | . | TGTGCCAGCAGCTTACCAGCACAGGAAAGTCAGCCCCAGCATTTT | CASSLPAQESQPQHF
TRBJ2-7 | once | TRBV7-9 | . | TGTGCCAGCAGCTTCCCAGGGAACGAGTACGAGCAGTACTTC | CASSFPGNEYEQYF
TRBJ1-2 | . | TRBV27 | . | TGTGCCAGCAGTCCCGACAGCCTCTATGGCTACACCTTC | CASSPDSLYGYTF
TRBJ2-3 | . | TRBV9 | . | TGTGCCAGCAGTCGCCTTAGCACACAGGATACGCAGTATTTT | CASSRLSTQDTQYF
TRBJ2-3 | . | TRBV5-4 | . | TGTGCCAGCAGCTTCCGACAGCCTAGCACAGATACGCAGTATTTT | CASSFRQPSTDTQYF